A single sample gave rise to the 32 T cell receptor beta chains below, sequenced in a study of shared clonotypes between healthy human individuals. Measured with immunoSEQ multiplex PCR; TCRdb has only the in-frame clones, and not every one. The sample holds some 2.1 million clones, about 95% seen once. CD45RO-negative, CCR7-selected cells formed the naive CD8 fraction, which excluded terminally differentiated effector memory CD45RA+ cells. What was sequenced was naive CD8+ T cells sorted from blood. The source is a man aged 18 to 29 in good health.

As regards this clone: Other nucleotide sequences from this sample produce the same CDR3. This chain connects TRBV7-9 to TRBJ1-1; D is perhaps TRBD1 (6 bases). V was pared by 1 base and J by 6 bases, with 9 bases between. CDR1 is SEHNR and CDR2 is FQNEAQ in the germline V gene (reference sequence). The CDR3 runs to 13 residues. The CDR3 DNA follows: TGTGCCAGCAGCTTAGGTCAGGGGTCTGAAGCTTTCTTT. This codes for CASSLGQGSEAFF.

This clone has a single count. V gene TRBV19 combines with J gene TRBJ2-1, with a tentative D call TRBD2 (6 bases). V was clipped by 3 bases and J by 3 bases, with 15 bases between them. Looked up from germline, CDR1 is LNHDA and CDR2 is SQIVND (reference sequence). CDR3 length: 16 amino acids. Here the CDR3 DNA reads TGTGCCAGTAGTATTGAGCGGGCAGGGATCTACAATGAGCAGTTCTTC. Protein sequence: CASSIERAGIYNEQFF.

The chain is built from TRBV4-3 and TRBJ2-3; D remains ambiguous. Between the trimmed V and J ends, which lost 0 bases and 6 bases, there was a span of 13 bases. Germline V gene sequence: CDR1 LGHNA, CDR2 YSLEER. This CDR3 is 15 amino acids long. The chain's CDR3 is CASSQDEWHWDTQYF. The CDR3 nucleotides read TGCGCCAGCAGCCAAGATGAGTGGCACTGGGATACGCAGTATTTT.

The rearrangement uses TRBV6-4 and TRBJ2-1, with 7 nucleotides matching TRBD2. Germline V gene data show CDR1 as MRHNA and CDR2 as SNTAGT. The CDR3 runs to 20 residues. Germline trimming cut 7 bases from V and 6 bases from J; bases unmatched to any gene: 27. In nucleotides, the CDR3 is TGTGCCAGCACCTCCCCCGGGGAGCGGCGGGGGAGCTCGGTTCGCAATGAGCAGTTCTTC. Encoded protein: CASTSPGERRGSSVRNEQFF.

This chain links TRBV13 with TRBJ2-7; D not resolved. This CDR3 has 14 residues. In germline, CDR1 is PRHDT, CDR2 FYEKMQ (reference sequence). V lost 4 bases and J lost 0, with 10 bases in between. The CDR3 sequence: CASSSGRRSYEQYF. In DNA, the CDR3 is TGTGCCAGCAGCTCAGGACGGCGCTCCTACGAGCAGTACTTC.

The J gene is TRBJ1-1, the V gene TRBV27, with D hard to call. V lost 10 bases, J lost 2 bases, and 17 bases lay in between. In germline, CDR1 is MNHEY, CDR2 SMNVEV (reference sequence). The length of the CDR3 is 14 residues. For the CDR3, the DNA is TGTGCCACCTCACCGAGGGCGGTCAACACTGAAGCTTTCTTT. It encodes CATSPRAVNTEAFF.

The genes are TRBV5-1 and TRBJ1-1; 7 nucleotides match TRBD1. Per germline, CDR1 SGHRS and CDR2 YFSETQ. J lost 3 bases, V lost 0 bases, and 8 bases had no gene match. The CDR3 contains 16 residues. This CDR3 is CASSLGVGGADTEAFF. CDR3 DNA sequence: TGCGCCAGCAGCTTGGGTGTAGGGGGCGCGGACACTGAAGCTTTCTTT. Based on the CDR3 plus reference TRBV5-1 and TRBJ1-1, the full variable domain is KAGVTQTPRYLIKTRGQQVTLSCSPISGHRSVSWYQQTPGQGLQFLFEYFSETQRNKGNFPGRFSGRQFSNSRSEMNVSTLELGDSALYLCASSLGVGGADTEAFFGQGTRLTVV.

This chain links TRBV5-1 with TRBJ1-2, with 9 bases identical to TRBD1. Germline CDR1 and CDR2: SGHRS and YFSETQ. Unmatched junction bases numbered 13, after V lost 3 bases and J lost 7 bases. This CDR3 spans 16 amino acids. In nucleotides, the CDR3 is TGCGCCAGCAGCTCCGGGGACAGGGTATTAGAGAGTGGCTACACCTTC. Translation: CASSSGDRVLESGYTF. Supplemented by reference TRBV5-1 and TRBJ1-2, the full variable domain reads KAGVTQTPRYLIKTRGQQVTLSCSPISGHRSVSWYQQTPGQGLQFLFEYFSETQRNKGNFPGRFSGRQFSNSRSEMNVSTLELGDSALYLCASSSGDRVLESGYTFGSGTRLTVV.

Concerning this clone: One end of the junction varies from germline; a read error may be responsible. The chain is built from TRBV7-9 and TRBJ2-5, with TRBD1 matching over 9 bases. The CDR3 spans 14 residues. Germline assignment: CDR1 SEHNR and CDR2 FQNEAQ (reference sequence). The CDR3 sequence is CASSWDRDHETQYF. The CDR3 DNA sequence: TGTGCCAGCAGCTGGGACAGGGACCACGAGACCCAGTACTTC.

The rearrangement uses TRBV5-6 and TRBJ2-7, with TRBD2 matching 7 bases. Germline CDR1 SGHDT, CDR2 YYEEEE. CDR3 length: 14 amino acids. J was trimmed by 3 bases and V by 4 bases; bases with no gene match: 7. The CDR3 DNA sequence: TGTGCCAGCAGCCCCGGGACTAACAACTACGAGCAGTACTTC. Its translation is CASSPGTNNYEQYF.

This clone was found a few times. The CDR3 sequence is CAWSIWGDGYTF. The CDR3, as DNA: TGTGCCTGGAGTATCTGGGGAGATGGCTACACCTTC. The gene calls are TRBV30 and TRBJ1-2; D not resolved. Deletions cut 2 bases from V and 6 bases from J, with 10 bases between. The length of the CDR3 is 12 residues. Germline CDR1 is GTSNPN and CDR2 is SVGIG (reference sequence). Full variable domain (missing parts from reference TRBV30 and TRBJ1-2): SQTIHQWPATLVQPVGSPLSLECTVEGTSNPNLYWYRQAAGRGLQLLFYSVGIGQISSEVPQNLSASRPQDRQFILSSKKLLLSDSGFYLCAWSIWGDGYTFGSGTRLTVV.

The rearrangement links TRBV5-1 to TRBJ2-7; D not resolved. From germline, CDR1 is SGHRS and CDR2 YFSETQ. V was trimmed by 0 bases and J by 0 bases, leaving 16 bases between them. The CDR3 sequence is 17 residues long. The CDR3 is CASSLGLGTMSSYEQYF. In nucleotides, the CDR3 is TGCGCCAGCAGCTTGGGACTCGGCACGATGAGCTCCTACGAGCAGTACTTC. The entire variable domain, with the rest obtained from reference TRBV5-1 and TRBJ2-7, is as follows: KAGVTQTPRYLIKTRGQQVTLSCSPISGHRSVSWYQQTPGQGLQFLFEYFSETQRNKGNFPGRFSGRQFSNSRSEMNVSTLELGDSALYLCASSLGLGTMSSYEQYFGPGTRLTVT.

This clone appeared once. The J gene is TRBJ2-7, the V gene TRBV6-5; D ambiguous. Per the germline V gene, CDR1 is MNHEY and CDR2 is SVGAGI. Trimming removed 1 base at V and 3 bases at J, with 7 bases between. The CDR3 sequence is 13 residues long. The CDR3 DNA is TGTGCCAGCAGTTACTACGGCAACTACGAGCAGTACTTC. Amino acid sequence: CASSYYGNYEQYF.

The J gene is TRBJ2-1, the V gene TRBV13, with a possible D match to TRBD2 (5 bases). With 1 base removed from V and 12 bases from J, the gap between germline ends came to 19 bases. The CDR3 runs 15 residues. Per the germline V gene, CDR1 is PRHDT and CDR2 is FYEKMQ (reference sequence). The DNA for the CDR3 is TGTGCCAGCAGCTTAGCAGGACTTGACAATGAGTGGCAGTTCTTC. It codes for CASSLAGLDNEWQFF.

This chain connects TRBV28 to TRBJ2-2; D unresolved. The CDR3 length is 13 residues. V dropped 5 bases and J dropped 7 bases, with 11 bases sitting between them. The V gene's germline CDR1 is MDHEN and CDR2 SYDVKM. CDR3 nucleotides: TGTGCCAGCAGTCCAACCCGAGGCGGGGAGCTGTTTTTT. This gives the protein CASSPTRGGELFF.

The chain combines TRBV7-2 with TRBJ2-7; TRBD2 matches 15 bases. The germline CDR1 and CDR2 sequences are SGHTA and FQGNSA. V lost 5 bases, J lost 5 bases, and 10 bases stayed unmatched. The CDR3 length is 17 residues. The CDR3 DNA reads TGTGCCAGCAGCACCGGACTAGCGGGAGGGCCGTTGGACGAGCAGTACTTC. Translating it yields CASSTGLAGGPLDEQYF.

About this clone itself: Other DNA sequences in the sample encode the same CDR3. This sequence joins TRBV7-2 and TRBJ2-3; D not certain. In germline, CDR1 is SGHTA, CDR2 FQGNSA. Trimming shortened V by 1 base and J by 3 bases, and 5 bases separated the two germline ends. This CDR3 region has 13 residues. The CDR3 bases are TGTGCCAGCAGCTTAGACAGTACAGATACGCAGTATTTT. Its protein is CASSLDSTDTQYF.

The V call is TRBV15, the J call TRBJ1-2, with 8 nucleotides matching TRBD1. The CDR3 runs 16 residues. Unmatched junction bases numbered 10, after V lost 3 bases and J lost 4 bases. From germline, CDR1 is LNHNV and CDR2 YYDKDF (reference sequence). The DNA for the CDR3 is TGTGCCACCAGCAGGAAGGACAGGGAGTTCCTCTATGGCTACACCTTC. Its protein product is CATSRKDREFLYGYTF.

This chain links TRBV2 with TRBJ1-2, with 8 bases matching TRBD1. Germline V lookup: CDR1 SNHLY, CDR2 FYNNEI. The length of the CDR3 is 14 residues. V shed 7 bases, J shed 5 bases, and the junction held 9 bases outside the gene matches. This chain's CDR3 is CASIPGQGGYGYTF. The CDR3, as DNA: TGTGCCAGCATACCAGGACAGGGAGGATATGGCTACACCTTC.

The chain links TRBV9 to TRBJ2-5, with 7 nucleotides matching TRBD2. Per germline, CDR1 SGDLS and CDR2 YYNGEE. Trimming cost V 4 bases and J 6 bases; bases outside gene matches: 9. This CDR3 is 14 amino acids long. CDR3 DNA sequence: TGTGCCAGCAGCCCCGGAGGCGGGGGAAAGACCCAGTACTTC. The encoded protein is CASSPGGGGKTQYF.

As for this clone: Other DNA variants within this sample encode the same CDR3. J is TRBJ1-2 and V is TRBV27; D possibly corresponds to TRBD1 (6 bases). Germline lookup yields CDR1 MNHEY and CDR2 SMNVEV (reference sequence). The CDR3 length is 14 residues. Trimming removed 0 bases from V and 6 bases from J, with 11 bases in between. Here the CDR3 reads CASSLSPGVDGYTF. The CDR3 nucleotides are TGTGCCAGCAGTTTATCTCCAGGGGTCGATGGCTACACCTTC.

The chain carries TRBV14 and TRBJ1-5; D is undetermined. Per the germline V gene, CDR1 is SGHDN and CDR2 is FVKESK. Between the trimmed V and J ends, which lost 5 bases and 3 bases, there was a span of 14 bases. CDR3 length equals 15 residues. CDR3 sequence: CASSLTTSSNQPQHF. The DNA for the CDR3 is TGTGCCAGCAGCTTAACAACCAGTTCCAATCAGCCCCAGCATTTT.

The chain recombines TRBV29-1 with TRBJ2-7; 7 bases agree with TRBD2. Germline assignment: CDR1 SQVTM and CDR2 ANQGSEA. The J segment lost 0 bases and the V segment lost 1 base, leaving 6 bases of the junction unmatched. There are 15 residues in the CDR3. Here the CDR3 DNA reads TGCAGCGTTGAAGTCCTAGCGGTAAGCTCCTACGAGCAGTACTTC. This gives the protein CSVEVLAVSSYEQYF.

V is TRBV5-6 and J is TRBJ2-1, with D possibly matching TRBD1 (7 bases). This CDR3 region has 16 residues. V lost 2 bases to trimming and J lost 6 bases, with 18 bases between them. Germline V lookup: CDR1 SGHDT, CDR2 YYEEEE. The CDR3 coding sequence is TGTGCCAGCAGCTTTCAAGCAGGGGGGATCACCAATGAGCAGTTCTTC. It translates to CASSFQAGGITNEQFF. The complete variable domain, with remaining parts taken from reference TRBV5-6 and TRBJ2-1, reads DAGVTQSPTHLIKTRGQQVTLRCSPKSGHDTVSWYQQALGQGPQFIFQYYEEEERQRGNFPDRFSGHQFPNYSSELNVNALLLGDSALYLCASSFQAGGITNEQFFGPGTRLTVL.

The chain is built from TRBV27 and TRBJ2-1; D is perhaps TRBD2 (6 bases). CDR3 length: 15 residues. Germline CDR1 and CDR2: MNHEY and SMNVEV (reference sequence). V dropped 3 bases and J dropped 4 bases, with 13 bases sitting between them. The CDR3 protein is CASSFGGKKYNEQFF. CDR3 coding DNA: TGTGCCAGCAGTTTCGGAGGGAAGAAGTACAATGAGCAGTTCTTC.

On this clone itself: Other DNA sequences of this sample code for an identical CDR3. The rearrangement joins TRBV19 to TRBJ2-1; 8 bases fit TRBD2. The CDR3 has 16 amino acids. After removal of 0 bases from V and 0 bases from J, the junction contained 1 base not matched to a gene. Germline V gene lookup returns CDR1 LNHDA and CDR2 SQIVND (reference sequence). CDR3 region: CASSIDREGSYNEQFF. CDR3 coding DNA: TGTGCCAGTAGTATAGATCGGGAGGGCTCCTACAATGAGCAGTTCTTC. The variable domain in full, completed from reference TRBV19 and TRBJ2-1, reads DGGITQSPKYLFRKEGQNVTLSCEQNLNHDAMYWYRQDPGQGLRLIYYSQIVNDFQKGDIAEGYSVSREKKESFPLTVTSAQKNPTAFYLCASSIDREGSYNEQFFGPGTRLTVL.

This clone was seen once. Other DNA sequences of this sample code for an identical CDR3. This chain connects TRBV4-3 to TRBJ1-2; D is possibly TRBD1 (5 bases). The length of the CDR3 is 13 residues. Trimming left V 0 bases short and J 8 bases short, with 10 bases between. Germline CDR1 is LGHNA and CDR2 is YSLEER. CDR3 DNA: TGCGCCAGCAGCCAAGATCGAGGGGACGGCTACACCTTC. This encodes CASSQDRGDGYTF.

Written as DNA, the CDR3 is TGTGCCAGCCGACGGGGCGGCGAGCAGTACTTC. Its protein product is CASRRGGEQYF. V gene TRBV27 combines with J gene TRBJ2-7; D is possibly TRBD1 or TRBD2 (5 bases each). Germline V gene data show CDR1 as MNHEY and CDR2 as SMNVEV (reference sequence). Between the trimmed V and J ends, which lost 8 bases and 6 bases, there was a span of 11 bases. This CDR3 is 11 amino acids long.

Note on this clone: Other DNA sequences in the same sample also yield this CDR3. The rearrangement joins TRBV27 to TRBJ2-6; a weak D match, TRBD2 (6 bases). V was shortened by 7 bases and J by 0 bases, with 10 bases between the two germline ends. The CDR3 sequence is 15 residues long. The germline V gene has CDR1 MNHEY and CDR2 SMNVEV (reference sequence). CDR3 amino acids: CASTAGSSGANVLTF. The CDR3 DNA sequence: TGTGCCAGCACCGCGGGGAGCTCTGGGGCCAACGTCCTGACTTTC.

The chain uses TRBV4-3 and TRBJ2-1, with a weak D call TRBD2 (6 bases). V gave up 0 bases and J gave up 8 bases, with 17 bases separating them. Germline CDR1 is LGHNA and CDR2 is YSLEER. CDR3 length: 16 residues. The chain's CDR3 is CASSQELAPIDDEQFF. The CDR3 nucleotides read TGCGCCAGCAGCCAAGAACTAGCCCCTATCGACGATGAGCAGTTCTTC.

This clone was seen once. V and J are TRBV29-1 and TRBJ2-1; D is unresolved. The V gene lost 4 bases and the J gene lost 2 bases, with 15 bases spanning the gap. The CDR3 covers 15 residues. The V gene's germline CDR1 is SQVTM and CDR2 ANQGSEA. In nucleotides, the CDR3 is TGCAGCGTTGTGTTTTCCGGCCTCACCTACAATGAGCAGTTCTTC. It encodes CSVVFSGLTYNEQFF.

This clone was picked up one time. The chain carries TRBV9 and TRBJ2-1; TRBD2 agrees at 8 bases. The CDR3 length is 18 residues. Trimming cost V 0 bases and J 0 bases; bases outside gene matches: 8. Germline V CDR1 and CDR2: SGDLS, YYNGEE. In nucleotides, the CDR3 is TGTGCCAGCAGCGTAGAGGTCGGCGGGGGGAGCTCCTACAATGAGCAGTTCTTC. Amino acids: CASSVEVGGGSSYNEQFF.